This T cell receptor (beta chain) was found in a study of identical twins. Study-wide findings and caveats: Recombination models fit unrelated individuals' TCR alpha sharing but underestimated twins'. The degree of excess twin sharing was weaker in beta out-of-frame sequences.

The CDR3 runs to 12 residues. Germline V gives CDR1 LGHNA, CDR2 YNFKEQ. V lost 1 base and J lost 11, with 9 bases in between. In every case, the donor was a healthy Caucasian. Template switching created a universal primer site, and the cDNA included unique molecular identifiers. Each CDR3 protein gets one entry after TCRdb re-called the 5' RACE reads with MiXCR. This sample has more than 1.5 million distinct CDR3 sequences, with more than 30% found just once. There are a few counts of this clonotype. Its antigen is undetermined. The source of this sequence is a newborn girl in good health. The chain uses TRBV4-2 and TRBJ1-5; D not certain. Sequences were obtained from cord blood. The CDR3 reads CASSQGRDAQHF. The CDR3 nucleotides read TGTGCCAGCAGCCAAGGTCGAGACGCCCAGCATTTT.